This TCR beta chain is from a study of Graves' ophthalmopathy and Graves' hyperthyroidism. Transcripts of RNA were the source for amplifying TCR beta CDR3 regions. An initial RT-PCR round employing HTBI primers preceded a second-round multiplex PCR. TCRdb redid the calling of the multiplex PCR reads with MiXCR, one entry per CDR3 protein. The data show 740,000 or so distinct CDR3 sequences, roughly two fifths seen once. The CDR3 spans 17 residues. V lost 6 bases and J 6 bases, leaving 23 bases between the germline ends. Germline values: CDR1 KGHDR, CDR2 SFDVKD. Material for sequencing was peripheral blood. The chain recombines TRBV24-1 with TRBJ1-5, with D maybe TRBD1 (5 bases). The source of this sequence is an adult man with Graves' ophthalmopathy. The CDR3 bases are TGTGCCACCAGTAGTATCATCGGTGCAGGGTTCGCTCAGCCCCAGCATTTT. This translates into CATSSIIGAGFAQPQHF.